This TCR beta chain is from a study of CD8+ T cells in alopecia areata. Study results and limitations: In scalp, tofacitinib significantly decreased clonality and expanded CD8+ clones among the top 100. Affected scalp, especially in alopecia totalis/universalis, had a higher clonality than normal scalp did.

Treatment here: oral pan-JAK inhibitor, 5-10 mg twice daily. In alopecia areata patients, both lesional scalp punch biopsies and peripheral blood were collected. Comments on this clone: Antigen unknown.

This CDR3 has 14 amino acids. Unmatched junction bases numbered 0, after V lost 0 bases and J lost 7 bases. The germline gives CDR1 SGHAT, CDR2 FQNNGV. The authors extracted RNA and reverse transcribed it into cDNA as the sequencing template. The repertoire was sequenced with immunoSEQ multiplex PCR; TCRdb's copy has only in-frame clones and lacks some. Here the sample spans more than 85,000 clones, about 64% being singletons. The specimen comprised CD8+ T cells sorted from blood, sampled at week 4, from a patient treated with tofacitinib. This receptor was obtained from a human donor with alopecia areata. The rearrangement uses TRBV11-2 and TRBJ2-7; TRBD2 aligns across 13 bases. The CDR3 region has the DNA TGTGCCAGCAGCTTAGAGGGACTAGCGGGAGAGCAGTACTTC. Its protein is CASSLEGLAGEQYF. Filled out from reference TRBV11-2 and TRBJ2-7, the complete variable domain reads EAGVAQSPRYKIIEKRQSVAFWCNPISGHATLYWYQQILGQGPKLLIQFQNNGVVDDSQLPKDRFSAERLKGVDSTLKIQPAKLEDSAVYLCASSLEGLAGEQYFGPGTRLTVT.